The clone carrying this TCR beta chain came up once. Its antigen is unidentified. Sequence at one end of the junction differs from germline and may be a read error. Germline V gene lookup returns CDR1 LNHDA and CDR2 SQIVND (reference sequence). There are 16 residues in the CDR3. The entry originates in a study of CD8+CD57+ T cells in acquired aplastic anemia. TCR beta VDJ combinations and CDR3 sequences were profiled from genomic DNA. TCRdb used MiXCR to reprocess the reads, holding one entry per CDR3 protein. Found here are 150,000 to 200,000 distinct CDR3 sequences, about half of them singletons; the top ten hold 1.8%. Study results and limitations: No significant patient-versus-control difference appeared in CD8+ Simpson's diversity. In common between the patients and the controls were twenty-nine CD8+ CDR3 sequences.

Patients picked for sequencing had shown CD8+CD57+ cell expansion detected by flow cytometry. This chain links TRBV19 with TRBJ1-1; possible D gene TRBD1, 6 bases. This TCR came from a human donor with aplastic anemia. What was sequenced was sorted CD4+, CD8+, or CD8+CD57+ T cells (not recorded which) from PBMCs. CDR3 DNA sequence: TGTGCCAGTAGTATAAGAGGGGGGAGCGGGGGCGCTGACGCTTTCTTT. It is translated as CASSIRGGSGGADAFF.